These 14 T cell receptor beta chains were sequenced from one sample in a study of blood T cell repertoires in COVID-19. Clones were sequenced by immunoSEQ multiplex PCR, and TCRdb holds only the in-frame ones, with some missing. The sample has more than 150,000 clones; approximately 82% are singletons. The sample was peripheral blood. Receptors originate from a woman aged 50 to 65 with acute or convalescent COVID-19.

The gene calls are TRBV21-1 and TRBJ2-3; the table assigns TRBD2, which was not confirmed against the DNA. TRBV21-1 is a pseudogene locus. The CDR3 loop spans 14 amino acids. The CDR3 reads CASSKRLASDTQYF. CDR3 bases: TGTGCCAGCAGCAAACGACTAGCATCAGATACGCAGTATTTT.

This clone was seen once. The chain carries TRBV29-1 and TRBJ1-4; a possible D gene is TRBD1 (6 bases). The germline V gene encodes CDR1 SQVTM and CDR2 ANQGSEA. Trimming took 7 bases from V and 6 from J, leaving 12 bases between them. The CDR3 has 12 residues. The CDR3 nucleotides read TGCAGCGGCAGGGGAGCCGATGAAAAACTGTTTTTT. It encodes CSGRGADEKLFF.

The chain carries TRBV21-1 and TRBJ2-4; TRBD1 is the table's D call, not checked against the DNA. TRBV21-1 is recorded as a pseudogene. The CDR3 is made up of 20 amino acids. This CDR3 reads CASSARGWVRGIIAKNIQYF. The CDR3 DNA is TGTGCCAGCAGCGCGCGCGGGTGGGTCAGGGGAATTATAGCCAAAAACATTCAGTACTTC.

The rearrangement uses TRBV7-2 and TRBJ2-5; 13 bases align to TRBD2. The CDR3 contains 17 residues. From germline, CDR1 is SGHTA and CDR2 FQGNSA. The junction had 11 bases not matched to a gene; V was cut back by 5 bases and J by 5 bases. The CDR3 is CASSLGLAGVYGETQYF. The CDR3 nucleotides are TGTGCCAGCAGCCTCGGACTAGCGGGAGTATATGGGGAGACCCAGTACTTC.

The chain is built from TRBV21-1 and TRBJ2-7; TRBD2, the table's D call, lacks a check against the DNA. TRBV21-1 is a pseudogene. CDR3 length equals 14 residues. For the CDR3, the DNA is TGTGCCAGCCGCGGGCGTGGGTGGGAGGGCGAGCAGTACTTC. It specifies CASRGRGWEGEQYF.

V gene TRBV6-4 combines with J gene TRBJ2-2; D is undetermined. CDR3 length equals 14 residues. V lost 2 bases and J lost 6, with 10 bases in between. The germline CDR1 and CDR2 sequences are MRHNA and SNTAGT. CDR3 sequence reads: CASSDLEFSGELFF. The CDR3 nucleotides read TGTGCCAGCAGTGACCTAGAATTTTCCGGGGAGCTGTTTTTT.

The J gene is TRBJ1-6, the V gene TRBV7-2; no clear D. The germline gives CDR1 SGHTA, CDR2 FQGNSA. This CDR3 region has 15 residues. V was pared by 5 bases and J by 8 bases, with 16 bases between. CDR3 protein: CASSPPPGGDSPLHF. CDR3 DNA: TGTGCCAGCAGCCCACCCCCAGGCGGGGATTCACCCCTCCACTTT.

A note on this clone: One end of the junction is discordant with germline, which a read error may explain. The rearrangement uses TRBV9 and TRBJ1-6; tentatively, D is TRBD1 (6 bases). CDR1 is SGDLS, CDR2 YYNGEE, per germline. The CDR3 runs to 17 residues. The CDR3 DNA reads as TGTGCCAGCAGCGTATCCGACAGGAGCTCCTATAATTCATCCCTCCACTTT. It yields the protein CASSVSDRSSYNSSLHF.

The V call is TRBV18, the J call TRBJ1-4; D might be TRBD1 (6 bases). Germline V CDR1 and CDR2: KGHSH, LQKENI. There are 15 residues in the CDR3. V was shortened by 0 bases and J by 4 bases, with 9 bases between the two germline ends. The CDR3 nucleotides read TGTGCCAGCTCACCACCGCAGGGGTATAATGAAAAACTGTTTTTT. It is translated as CASSPPQGYNEKLFF.

CDR3 amino acids: CASSFPGQLYGYTF. CDR3 nucleotide sequence: TGTGCCAGCAGTTTCCCGGGACAGCTCTATGGCTACACCTTC. This chain links TRBV6-2 or TRBV6-3 with TRBJ1-2; TRBD1 matches 7 bases. The CDR3 loop spans 14 amino acids. Germline V gene data show CDR1 as MNHEY and CDR2 as SVGEGT. Unmatched junction bases numbered 6, after V lost 4 bases and J lost 4 bases.

The chain combines TRBV7-9 with TRBJ1-1; the match to TRBD1 covers 7 bases. CDR1 SEHNR and CDR2 FQNEAQ come from the germline V gene (reference sequence). With 6 bases clipped from V and 0 bases from J, the junction kept 7 bases outside the gene matches. This CDR3 is built from 15 residues. DNA for the CDR3: TGTGCCAGCAGGCACAGGGGAGGCATGAACACTGAAGCTTTCTTT. It yields the protein CASRHRGGMNTEAFF.

The rearrangement uses TRBV3-1 (or the pseudogene TRBV3-2) and TRBJ1-6; D is unclear. The CDR3 is made up of 13 amino acids. CDR1 is LGHDT and CDR2 is YNNKEL in the germline V gene (reference sequence). V was pared by 4 bases and J by 8 bases, with 9 bases between. CDR3 coding DNA: TGTGCCAGCAGCCCCCTATTGTATTCACCCCTCCACTTT. The encoded protein is CASSPLLYSPLHF.

The V and J genes are TRBV6-5 and TRBJ1-2; possible D gene TRBD1, 5 bases. The V end lost 2 bases, the J end lost 5 bases, and 9 bases lay between the germline ends. Germline lookup yields CDR1 MNHEY and CDR2 SVGAGI. The CDR3 length is 13 residues. The CDR3 DNA sequence: TGTGCCAGCAGTTACCCAGGGATGTATGGCTACACCTTC. Protein: CASSYPGMYGYTF.

The rearrangement uses TRBV7-9 and TRBJ2-1, with TRBD1 as a possible D gene (5 bases). The length of the CDR3 is 15 residues. V gave up 3 bases and J gave up 6 bases, with 15 bases separating them. CDR1 and CDR2 from the germline V gene are SEHNR and FQNEAQ (reference sequence). CDR3 in amino acids: CASSFGQGKRNEQFF. CDR3 DNA: TGTGCCAGCAGCTTCGGGCAGGGAAAGCGCAATGAGCAGTTCTTC. The full variable domain, in which reference TRBV7-9 and TRBJ2-1 provide the parts outside the CDR3, is DTGVSQNPRHKITKRGQNVTFRCDPISEHNRLYWYRQTLGQGPEFLTYFQNEAQLEKSRLLSDRFSAERPKGSFSTLEIQRTEQGDSAMYLCASSFGQGKRNEQFFGPGTRLTVL.